A single sample gave rise to the 10 T cell receptor beta chains below, sequenced in a study of shared clonotypes between healthy human individuals. Clones were read by immunoSEQ multiplex PCR, and TCRdb kept only the in-frame ones, dropping some. The sample has millions of clones, roughly 94% seen once; the top ten hold roughly 1%. It was CD45RO-negative cells, positively selected for CCR7, that made up naive CD8 cells, with terminally differentiated effector memory CD45RA+ cells excluded. Sequencing used naive CD8+ T cells sorted from blood. These receptors were obtained from a man between 18 and 29 years old in good health.

For this clone: The sample carries other DNA sequences with the same CDR3. The chain recombines TRBV7-2 with TRBJ1-5; D is undetermined. Germline loops: CDR1 SGHTA, CDR2 FQGNSA. The CDR3 extends over 12 amino acids. V lost 3 bases, J lost 0 bases, and 0 bases lay in between. The CDR3 region is CASSFSNQPQHF. The CDR3 nucleotides are TGTGCCAGCAGCTTTAGCAATCAGCCCCAGCATTTT.

This rearrangement joins TRBV4-1 to TRBJ2-7; 9 positions agree with TRBD2. This CDR3 is built from 18 residues. Germline V gives CDR1 MGHRA, CDR2 YSYEKL. The ends lost 0 bases at V and 2 bases at J; junction bases unmatched: 11. CDR3 region: CASSQEMALTSGTYEQYF. The CDR3 nucleotides are TGCGCCAGCAGCCAAGAAATGGCCTTGACTAGCGGAACCTACGAGCAGTACTTC.

This chain joins TRBV28 and TRBJ2-7; TRBD1 is a possible D gene (6 bases). Trimming removed 2 bases from V and 2 bases from J, with 16 bases in between. Germline values: CDR1 MDHEN, CDR2 SYDVKM. The CDR3 spans 16 residues. The CDR3 nucleotides are TGTGCCAGCAGTTTAAGAAGCCTAGGGGGTCCCTACGAGCAGTACTTC. Translated, it gives CASSLRSLGGPYEQYF.

The chain combines TRBV27 with TRBJ2-7; tentatively, D is TRBD1 (7 bases). Germline CDR1 and CDR2: MNHEY and SMNVEV (reference sequence). V was shortened by 5 bases and J by 2 bases, with 19 bases between the two germline ends. This CDR3 has 16 amino acids. CDR3 coding DNA: TGTGCCAGCAGTACGCGGGACAGCCGCTGGGCCTACGAGCAGTACTTC. Translation gives CASSTRDSRWAYEQYF.

The CDR3 nucleotides read TGTGCCAGCAGCCAACCGATCGGGGGGCGGGAGACCCAGTACTTC. Translated: CASSQPIGGRETQYF. The V gene is TRBV7-9, the J gene TRBJ2-5; D perhaps matches TRBD2 (7 bases). Germline lookup yields CDR1 SEHNR and CDR2 FQNEAQ (reference sequence). This CDR3 is built from 15 residues. V was trimmed by 5 bases and J by 5 bases, leaving 18 bases between them.

The chain is built from TRBV4-1 and TRBJ2-5; 7 bases line up with TRBD1. CDR1 MGHRA and CDR2 YSYEKL come from the germline V gene. This CDR3 has 15 residues. The V segment lost 2 bases and the J segment 1 base; nucleotides outside the gene matches: 4. The CDR3 coding sequence is TGCGCCAGCAGCCAACTAGGGGGCCCCCAAGAGACCCAGTACTTC. Its protein product is CASSQLGGPQETQYF.

This chain uses TRBV30 with TRBJ2-3; D might be TRBD2 (5 bases). The CDR3 runs to 12 residues. Trimming pared 3 bases from V and 6 bases from J, leaving 10 bases between. CDR1 is GTSNPN, CDR2 SVGIG, per germline (reference sequence). The CDR3 bases are TGTGCCTGGAGCGGGGTTGGTGATACGCAGTATTTT. Residues: CAWSGVGDTQYF.

CDR3 DNA: TGTGCCAGTAGTATAGAAGGGGGGCAGACCGGGGAGCTGTTTTTT. Amino acids: CASSIEGGQTGELFF. The rearrangement joins TRBV19 to TRBJ2-2, with D perhaps matching TRBD1 or TRBD2 (6 bases each). From germline, CDR1 is LNHDA and CDR2 SQIVND (reference sequence). V lost 0 bases and J lost 5, with 10 bases in between. The CDR3 totals 15 residues. Full variable domain (missing parts from reference TRBV19 and TRBJ2-2): DGGITQSPKYLFRKEGQNVTLSCEQNLNHDAMYWYRQDPGQGLRLIYYSQIVNDFQKGDIAEGYSVSREKKESFPLTVTSAQKNPTAFYLCASSIEGGQTGELFFGEGSRLTVL.

The chain combines TRBV19 with TRBJ1-5, with TRBD1 identical over 8 bases. CDR1 is LNHDA, CDR2 SQIVND, per germline (reference sequence). The CDR3 is 15 amino acids. Losses at the gene ends were 5 bases for V and 6 bases for J; bases not matched to a gene: 9. Written as DNA, the CDR3 is TGTGCCAGTAGTCCCGGACAGGGTGCAAGTCAGCCCCAGCATTTT. This gives the protein CASSPGQGASQPQHF.

This clone was seen just once. The rearrangement uses TRBV28 and TRBJ1-2; D is possibly TRBD1 (5 bases). This CDR3 is built from 12 residues. Trimming removed 3 bases from V and 7 bases from J, with 9 bases in between. Per the germline V gene, CDR1 is MDHEN and CDR2 is SYDVKM. The DNA for the CDR3 is TGTGCCAGCAGTTTGGGGACCGTTGGCTACACCTTC. This encodes CASSLGTVGYTF.